One sample yielded the 13 T cell receptor beta chains listed below, sequenced in a study of control samples from healthy donors and cancer patients. Here immunoSEQ multiplex PCR was the method, and the copy in TCRdb shows in-frame clones only, minus some. The sample yields roughly 130,000 clones, 93% seen once. The sample consisted of PBMCs. These receptors were taken from a man aged 45-65 years with head and neck cancer.

CDR3 sequence: CASSNPLTLRGWGHNEQFF. The CDR3 DNA is TGTGCCAGTAGTAACCCTCTAACGCTCCGAGGGTGGGGACACAATGAGCAGTTCTTC. The chain joins TRBV19 to TRBJ2-1; tentatively, D is TRBD1 or TRBD2 (5 bases each). The CDR3 covers 19 residues. CDR1 is LNHDA and CDR2 is SQIVND in the germline V gene (reference sequence). Trimming took off 4 bases at V and 5 bases at J, with 27 bases between the two ends.

The chain combines TRBV30 with TRBJ2-7; 10 positions agree with TRBD1. V lost 4 bases to trimming and J lost 5 bases; unmatched junction nucleotides: 11. This CDR3 spans 15 amino acids. Germline V gene lookup returns CDR1 GTSNPN and CDR2 SVGIG (reference sequence). CDR3: CAWTQLRDRGHEQYF. The CDR3 coding sequence is TGTGCCTGGACCCAGCTCCGGGACAGGGGTCACGAGCAGTACTTC.

V and J are TRBV7-2 and TRBJ2-1, with D unresolved. V was cut by 3 bases and J by 4 bases, with 10 bases left in between. Germline CDR1 is SGHTA and CDR2 is FQGNSA. The CDR3 has 14 amino acids. Here the CDR3 DNA reads TGTGCCAGCAGCTTGGAGCATCATTACAATGAGCAGTTCTTC. Protein product: CASSLEHHYNEQFF.

This chain joins TRBV11-2 and TRBJ2-5; 11 positions agree with TRBD2. CDR1 is SGHAT and CDR2 is FQNNGV in the germline V gene. The trim removed 4 bases at V and 2 bases at J, leaving 6 bases unmatched. This CDR3 has 16 amino acids. CDR3 sequence (DNA): TGTGCCAGCAGCTCTCTAGCGGGGGGCCCACAAGAGACCCAGTACTTC. Its protein product is CASSSLAGGPQETQYF.

This clone came up once. V gene TRBV5-5 combines with J gene TRBJ2-7; TRBD2 aligns across 9 bases. Germline CDR1 and CDR2: SGHKS and YYEKEE (reference sequence). With V trimmed by 4 bases and J by 0 bases, 14 bases remained unmatched. The CDR3 consists of 18 residues. As DNA, the CDR3 is TGTGCCAGCAGCGATTGGAGCGGGGGGTACCTAAACTCCTACGAGCAGTACTTC. This sequence encodes CASSDWSGGYLNSYEQYF. Complete variable domain (other parts from reference TRBV5-5 and TRBJ2-7): DAGVTQSPTHLIKTRGQQVTLRCSPISGHKSVSWYQQVLGQGPQFIFQYYEKEERGRGNFPDRFSARQFPNYSSELNVNALLLGDSALYLCASSDWSGGYLNSYEQYFGPGTRLTVT.

V gene TRBV7-2 combines with J gene TRBJ1-5; a possible D gene is TRBD1 (5 bases). The CDR3 loop spans 17 amino acids. Germline CDR1 and CDR2: SGHTA and FQGNSA. V lost 4 bases and J lost 1, with 17 bases in between. The CDR3 reads CASSSSSFGASNQPQHF. The CDR3 region has the DNA TGTGCCAGCAGCTCATCCTCCTTCGGGGCCAGCAATCAGCCCCAGCATTTT.

The rearrangement joins TRBV18 to TRBJ1-1, with D unresolved. Looked up from germline, CDR1 is KGHSH and CDR2 is LQKENI. The V end lost 2 bases, the J end lost 4 bases, and 8 bases lay between the germline ends. This CDR3 region has 13 residues. The CDR3 DNA follows: TGTGCCAGCTCACCAAGATCCAGCACTGAAGCTTTCTTT. Encoded protein: CASSPRSSTEAFF.

The rearrangement joins TRBV20-1 to TRBJ1-1; maybe TRBD1 (5 bases). The V end lost 3 bases, the J end lost 7 bases, and 15 bases lay between the germline ends. The germline V gene has CDR1 DFQATT and CDR2 SNEGSKA (reference sequence). This CDR3 is 13 amino acids long. CDR3 in DNA: TGCAGTGCTAGTGATACCTTGGGGCGTGAAGCTTTCTTT. As protein: CSASDTLGREAFF.

The sample holds a few counts of this clone. This sequence joins TRBV7-3 and TRBJ2-1; 8 bases line up with TRBD2. V lost 5 bases to trimming and J lost 6 bases; unmatched junction nucleotides: 6. CDR3 length equals 14 residues. CDR1 and CDR2 from the germline V gene are SGHTA and FQGTGA. The CDR3 nucleotides are TGTGCCAGCAGCCCGGGAGGGCTAGGCAATGAGCAGTTCTTC. Protein: CASSPGGLGNEQFF.

The chain combines TRBV5-1 with TRBJ1-4; a possible D gene is TRBD1 (5 bases). The CDR3 loop spans 14 amino acids. The germline V gene has CDR1 SGHRS and CDR2 YFSETQ. Trimming pared 2 bases from V and 6 bases from J, leaving 11 bases between. The chain's CDR3 is CASSFRGTDEKLFF. The CDR3 coding sequence is TGCGCCAGCAGCTTTAGAGGGACCGATGAAAAACTGTTTTTT.

The sample holds one count of this clone. The CDR3 loop reads CASSQDRASLYGYTF. The CDR3 DNA reads as TGTGCCAGCAGCCAAGATAGAGCCAGTCTCTATGGCTACACCTTC. V is TRBV3-1 (or the pseudogene TRBV3-2) and J is TRBJ1-2; the D is unclear. V lost 0 bases to trimming and J lost 4 bases, with 12 bases between them. The CDR3 has 15 residues. Germline V gene data show CDR1 as LGHDT and CDR2 as YNNKEL (reference sequence).

This clone was found once. The gene calls are TRBV7-2 and TRBJ2-7, with a weak D call TRBD2 (6 bases). V was clipped by 1 base and J by 0 bases, with 16 bases between them. The CDR3 loop spans 17 amino acids. Germline-derived CDR1 and CDR2 are SGHTA and FQGNSA. CDR3 in DNA: TGTGCCAGCAGCTTAGGGGGTGGTTGGACTACCTCCTACGAGCAGTACTTC. It encodes CASSLGGGWTTSYEQYF.

This chain connects TRBV6-2 or TRBV6-3 to TRBJ1-1, with no clear D. This CDR3 has 12 amino acids. V dropped 6 bases and J dropped 1 base, with 6 bases sitting between them. Germline V gives CDR1 MNHEY, CDR2 SVGEGT. The CDR3 loop is CASSPANTEAFF. Written as DNA, the CDR3 is TGTGCCAGCAGCCCCGCGAACACTGAAGCTTTCTTT.